The table lists the clone carrying this TCR beta chain with many counts. Its antigen is not known. Noted time point: newly diagnosed GD, antithyroid drugs for less than 3 months. PBMC RNA was the source of the TCR library. Trimming shortened V by 2 bases and J by 5 bases, and 15 bases separated the two germline ends. The CDR3 totals 16 residues. Germline assignment: CDR1 MNHEY and CDR2 SVGEGT. This sample was included in a study of regulatory T cells in long-lasting Graves disease. Study-level results: New patients shared about a thousand public clonotypes, fewer than the approximately 2,700 shared by persistent patients.

With iRepertoire HTBI primers and Arm-PCR of CDR3 regions, TCR beta libraries were built. TCRdb independently ran MiXCR on the multiplex PCR reads; one entry per CDR3 protein. The sample lists 510,000 or so distinct CDR3 sequences, approximately 12% occurring once. In addition, the sample was reused for a study of T cells in Graves' hyperthyroidism and ophthalmopathy. As reported in that work: Using the HTBI primer set, a first-round RT-PCR was run on the TCR CDR3.

This sample comprised peripheral blood mononuclear cells (PBMCs), obtained at new diagnosis, from a patient treated with antithyroid drugs. The receptor was derived from a woman in her thirties with Graves disease. The chain couples TRBV6-2 or TRBV6-3 to TRBJ1-4; D not certain. The CDR3 reads CASSYIPRGANEKLFF. As DNA, the CDR3 is TGTGCCAGCAGTTACATCCCACGGGGAGCGAATGAAAAACTGTTTTTT.